The clone carrying this T cell receptor beta chain has only a few counts. The data are from a study of blood T cell repertoires in COVID-19. Background on the study: Sites in the United States, Italy and Spain provided acute and convalescent COVID-19 samples. PBMCs, B-cell-depleted T cells, or T cells were the source of the cDNA or gDNA that made up the material.

Authors' processing steps: Estimates of nucleated cell counts were drawn from the amplification of reference gene primers. Profiling relied on immunoSEQ multiplex PCR, and the TCRdb table lists in-frame clones only, not all of them. V, J and clone size derive from that table, while D and trimming were established from the DNA sequence. The repertoire holds about 150,000 clones, with roughly 88% as singletons. The sequence derives from a woman aged 45 to 65 with acute or convalescent COVID-19. Sequenced: peripheral blood.

CDR3 in DNA: TGTGCCAGCAGGGAACACAGGGGATCCAACACTGAAGCTTTCTTT. Translating gives CASREHRGSNTEAFF. The V gene is TRBV27, the J gene TRBJ1-1; 7 bases map to TRBD1. This CDR3 contains 15 residues. The germline V gene encodes CDR1 MNHEY and CDR2 SMNVEV (reference sequence). The V segment lost 6 bases and the J segment 2 bases; nucleotides outside the gene matches: 9.